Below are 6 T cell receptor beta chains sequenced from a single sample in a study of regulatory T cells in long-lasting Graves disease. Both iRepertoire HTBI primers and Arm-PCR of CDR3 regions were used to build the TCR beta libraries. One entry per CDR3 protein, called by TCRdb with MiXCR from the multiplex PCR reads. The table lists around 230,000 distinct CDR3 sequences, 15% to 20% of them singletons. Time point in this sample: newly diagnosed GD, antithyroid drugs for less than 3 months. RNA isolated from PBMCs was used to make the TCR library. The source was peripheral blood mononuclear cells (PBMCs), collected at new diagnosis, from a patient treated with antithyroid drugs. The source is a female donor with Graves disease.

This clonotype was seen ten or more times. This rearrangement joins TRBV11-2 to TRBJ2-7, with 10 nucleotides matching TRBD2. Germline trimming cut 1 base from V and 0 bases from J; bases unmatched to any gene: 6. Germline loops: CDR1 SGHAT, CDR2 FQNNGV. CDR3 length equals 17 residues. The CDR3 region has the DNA TGTGCCAGCAGCTTAGGGACTAGCGGAACTAGCTCCTACGAGCAGTACTTC. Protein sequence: CASSLGTSGTSSYEQYF.

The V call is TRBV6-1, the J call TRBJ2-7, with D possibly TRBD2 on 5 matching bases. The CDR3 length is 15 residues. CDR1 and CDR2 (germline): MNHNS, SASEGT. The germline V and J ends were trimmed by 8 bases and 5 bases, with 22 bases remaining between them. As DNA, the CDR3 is TGTGCCAGCGCGGGTGTCGGATCTCGGCGCGACGAGCAGTACTTC. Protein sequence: CASAGVGSRRDEQYF.

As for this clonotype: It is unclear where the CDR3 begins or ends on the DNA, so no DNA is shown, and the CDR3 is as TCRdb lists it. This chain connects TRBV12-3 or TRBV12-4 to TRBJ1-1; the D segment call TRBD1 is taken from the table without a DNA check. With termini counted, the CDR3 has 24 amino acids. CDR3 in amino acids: CASTKQGFVPLHFGNGTRAGEAFF.

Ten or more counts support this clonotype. The CDR3: CAWRISGATGTQYF. CDR3 sequence (DNA): TGTGCCTGGAGGATTTCCGGGGCCACGGGGACGCAGTATTTT. The genes are TRBV30 and TRBJ2-3; the D gene could be TRBD1 or TRBD2 (5 bases each). The CDR3 runs 14 residues. Germline CDR1 GTSNPN, CDR2 SVGIG (reference sequence). V lost 3 bases and J lost 9, with 19 bases in between.

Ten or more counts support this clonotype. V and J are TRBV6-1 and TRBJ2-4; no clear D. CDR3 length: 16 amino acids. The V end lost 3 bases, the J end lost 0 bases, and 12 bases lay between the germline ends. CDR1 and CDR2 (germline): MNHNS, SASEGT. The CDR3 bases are TGTGCCAGCAGTGACCCATATACGCTAGCCAAAAACATTCAGTACTTC. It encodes CASSDPYTLAKNIQYF.

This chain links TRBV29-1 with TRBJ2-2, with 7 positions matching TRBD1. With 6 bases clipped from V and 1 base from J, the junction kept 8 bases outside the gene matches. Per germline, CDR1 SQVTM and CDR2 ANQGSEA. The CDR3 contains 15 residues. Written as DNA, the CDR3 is TGCAGCGTGGTCTTACAGGGGCGGAACACCGGGGAGCTGTTTTTT. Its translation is CSVVLQGRNTGELFF.